This entry describes one T cell receptor beta chain. Sequencing was performed with immunoSEQ multiplex PCR; in TCRdb, only in-frame clones are kept and a portion is missing. The sample has 200,000 to 250,000 clones, roughly nine tenths seen once; the top ten hold more than 10%. The data belong to a study of blood T cell repertoires in COVID-19. Study as a whole: Sites in the United States, Italy and Spain provided acute and convalescent COVID-19 samples.

CDR1 SGHAT and CDR2 FQNNGV come from the germline V gene. V was pared by 3 bases and J by 4 bases, with 14 bases of the junction left unmatched. The CDR3 length is 17 residues. Clinical histories supplied by participants themselves formed the basis of cohort assignment. The source of this sequence is a man younger than 40 who had recovered from COVID-19. The sequencing input was PBMCs or T cells enriched from blood (not recorded which). The chain joins TRBV11-2 to TRBJ1-1, with 7 bases matching TRBD1. The CDR3 is CASSFLQGRGLGTEAFF. The CDR3 nucleotides read TGTGCCAGCAGCTTTCTACAGGGGAGAGGGTTGGGCACTGAAGCTTTCTTT. The whole variable domain, filled in from reference TRBV11-2 and TRBJ1-1, reads EAGVAQSPRYKIIEKRQSVAFWCNPISGHATLYWYQQILGQGPKLLIQFQNNGVVDDSQLPKDRFSAERLKGVDSTLKIQPAKLEDSAVYLCASSFLQGRGLGTEAFFGQGTRLTVV.